Here is one T cell receptor beta chain with its context. The table came from immunoSEQ multiplex PCR; TCRdb's copy has only in-frame clones and leaves some out. The repertoire has tens of thousands of clones, under 90% of them found once; the top ten carry 2.5% to 3%. CDR1 is MNHNS, CDR2 SASEGT, per germline. The V end lost 6 bases, the J end lost 4 bases, and 15 bases lay between the germline ends. There are 14 residues in the CDR3. This sample is part of a study of glioma-infiltrating T cells after dendritic cell vaccination. The wider study: Samples are from glioblastoma patients in Phase I and II dendritic cell vaccine trials. Treatment, given 2003 to 2012, was autologous tumor lysate-pulsed dendritic cell vaccination.

Selection required adequate fresh-frozen tumor tissue plus more than two years' survival data. This receptor was obtained from a human donor with glioblastoma. This sample comprised blood, obtained before dendritic cell vaccination. The chain couples TRBV6-1 to TRBJ2-5; maybe TRBD1 (5 bases). The CDR3 DNA is TGTGCCAGCAGGGTCCAGGGAAATTTAGAGACCCAGTACTTC. Translation gives CASRVQGNLETQYF.